The source of this T cell receptor beta chain is a study of T-cell memory formation after mild COVID-19. Whole-study results and caveats: Later expanders leaned CD4+, whereas day 15 to 85 contracting clones were balanced CD4/CD8. Second-wave clones reaching peak frequency on day 37 lacked confirmed SARS-CoV-2 specificity.

MiXCR, run by TCRdb on the 5' RACE reads, gives a single entry per CDR3 protein. The table lists about 360,000 distinct CDR3 sequences, around an eighth of them singletons. Remarks on this clonotype: Its target is unknown.

This TCR derives from a man in his late teens or twenties who had mild COVID-19 (a few samples of this study predate the infection). Cell type and time point are not known. The sequenced sample was PBMCs or a T cell subset sorted from them (not recorded which).

The CDR3 sequence: CASTPQAGELFF. The CDR3 nucleotides are TGTGCCAGCACCCCCCAGGCCGGGGAGCTGTTTTTT. The V gene is TRBV7-2, the J gene TRBJ2-2, with D unresolved. CDR1 is SGHTA and CDR2 is FQGNSA in the germline V gene. V lost 7 bases and J lost 6, with 9 bases in between. The CDR3 consists of 12 residues.